These 8 T cell receptor beta chains share one sample of origin, sequenced in a study of shared clonotypes between healthy human individuals. Selected positively for CCR7 and CD45RO-negative, naive CD8 cells excluded terminally differentiated effector memory CD45RA+ cells. The repertoire was sequenced with immunoSEQ multiplex PCR; TCRdb's copy has only in-frame clones and lacks some. Among 800,000 or so clones listed, about 96% were seen once. Material for sequencing was naive CD8+ T cells sorted from blood. The receptors shown here come from a man aged 30-40 years in good health.

The chain carries TRBV25-1 and TRBJ2-7; D may be TRBD2 (6 bases). This CDR3 is 15 amino acids long. V was trimmed by 3 bases and J by 2 bases, leaving 14 bases between them. CDR1 is MGHDK and CDR2 is SYGVNS in the germline V gene. Here the CDR3 DNA reads TGTGCCAGCAGTGATAGTGGAGGGCTACCCTACGAGCAGTACTTC. Translated: CASSDSGGLPYEQYF.

The chain carries TRBV9 and TRBJ1-3, with no clear D. The V and J ends lost 1 base and 0 bases respectively, with 8 bases between them. CDR1 SGDLS and CDR2 YYNGEE come from the germline V gene. The CDR3 is made up of 15 amino acids. The CDR3 protein is CASSVSGSSGNTIYF. The CDR3 DNA reads as TGTGCCAGCAGCGTAAGTGGCAGCTCTGGAAACACCATATATTTT.

The rearrangement joins TRBV16 to TRBJ2-7, with D possibly TRBD1 on 6 matching bases. V lost 4 bases to trimming and J lost 1 base, with 11 bases between them. The CDR3 is 14 amino acids. CDR1 and CDR2 from the germline V gene are KGHSY and FQNENV. The CDR3 reads CASSPRGGSYEQYF. As DNA, the CDR3 is TGTGCCAGCAGCCCCAGGGGCGGATCCTACGAGCAGTACTTC.

The chain combines TRBV6-1 with TRBJ1-5; 7 bases agree with TRBD1. V lost 4 bases and J lost 1; bases outside the gene matches: 7. The germline gives CDR1 MNHNS, CDR2 SASEGT. The CDR3 is made up of 16 amino acids. The CDR3 DNA sequence: TGTGCCAGCAGTGTGTCCTGGGGACAGAGCAATCAGCCCCAGCATTTT. It yields the protein CASSVSWGQSNQPQHF.

The chain couples TRBV5-6 to TRBJ1-5, with D unclear. Germline lookup yields CDR1 SGHDT and CDR2 YYEEEE. CDR3 size: 14 residues. V gave up 3 bases and J gave up 4 bases, with 11 bases separating them. CDR3: CASSSLGVNQPQHF. As DNA, the CDR3 is TGTGCCAGCAGCTCACTTGGAGTTAATCAGCCCCAGCATTTT.

The chain recombines TRBV7-9 with TRBJ1-4; no clear D gene. The CDR3 runs to 16 residues. Per germline, CDR1 SEHNR and CDR2 FQNEAQ (reference sequence). The ends were cut back, 5 bases at V and 5 bases at J, with 18 bases in the middle. CDR3 coding DNA: TGTGCCAGCAGCCCCCGTTTCCCGCCGATCAATGAAAAACTGTTTTTT. It specifies CASSPRFPPINEKLFF.

This chain uses TRBV5-8 with TRBJ2-7; 7 nucleotides agree with TRBD2. V shed 2 bases and J 0 bases; nucleotides not matched to a gene: 2. Germline assignment: CDR1 SGHTS and CDR2 YDEGEE. The CDR3 runs 14 residues. The CDR3 DNA is TGTGCCAGCAGCTTTTGGACTAGCTCCTACGAGCAGTACTTC. As protein: CASSFWTSSYEQYF.

This rearrangement joins TRBV30 to TRBJ2-7, with D perhaps TRBD1 (6 bases). The germline V gene encodes CDR1 GTSNPN and CDR2 SVGIG (reference sequence). V was shortened by 7 bases and J by 5 bases, with 12 bases between the two germline ends. This CDR3 is built from 11 residues. As DNA, the CDR3 is TGTGCCTCCCGACAGGCCAACGAGCAGTACTTC. Residues: CASRQANEQYF.